This T cell receptor (beta chain) was captured by sequencing in a study of beta chain features in type 1 diabetes. Study-wide results and limits: Shortening that was moderate but significant affected the TCRB CDR3s of Type 1 diabetes patients in all four CD4+ subsets. Reads derived from cDNA could over-represent cells showing high TCR expression.

Investigators reverse transcribed all isolated RNA, so they sequenced expressed TCRB transcripts. TCRdb keeps only in-frame clones here, not all; method: immunoSEQ multiplex PCR. The table shows around 690,000 clones, with around 12% occurring only once. Points on this clone: Its antigen remains unknown.

Every participating donor gave one draw, a heparinised blood sample averaging about 116 mL. With 5 bases removed from V and 5 bases from J, the gap between germline ends came to 18 bases. The length of the CDR3 is 15 residues. Germline-derived CDR1 and CDR2 are SGHAT and FQNNGV. V is TRBV11-2 and J is TRBJ2-5, with D possibly TRBD1 on 5 matching bases. Source material: naive CD4+ T cells from blood. The source of this sequence is a man aged 25-40 years with type 1 diabetes. Here the CDR3 reads CASSPTQSKGETQYF. Written as DNA, the CDR3 is TGTGCCAGCAGCCCTACTCAAAGCAAGGGGGAGACCCAGTACTTC.